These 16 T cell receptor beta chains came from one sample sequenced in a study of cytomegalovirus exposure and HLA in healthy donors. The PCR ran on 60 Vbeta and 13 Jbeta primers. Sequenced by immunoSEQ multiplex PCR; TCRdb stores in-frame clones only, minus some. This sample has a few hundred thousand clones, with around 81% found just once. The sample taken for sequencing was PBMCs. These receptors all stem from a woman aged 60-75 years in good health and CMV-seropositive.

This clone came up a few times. CDR3 DNA sequence: TGTGCCAGCAGCCAATCCAGATTAAATAGCAATCAGCCCCAGCATTTT. Its translation: CASSQSRLNSNQPQHF. This chain uses TRBV16 with TRBJ1-5; D is unclear. This CDR3 comprises 16 residues. Trimming removed 0 bases from V and 0 bases from J, with 9 bases in between. CDR1 KGHSY and CDR2 FQNENV come from the germline V gene.

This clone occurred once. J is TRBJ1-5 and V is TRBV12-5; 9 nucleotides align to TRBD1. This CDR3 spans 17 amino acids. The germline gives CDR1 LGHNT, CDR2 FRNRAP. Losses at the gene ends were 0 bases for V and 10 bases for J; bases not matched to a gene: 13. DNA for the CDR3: TGTGCTAGTGGTTTGGTATTGGGGACAGGGTTTAGTTCTCCCCAGCATTTT. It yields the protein CASGLVLGTGFSSPQHF.

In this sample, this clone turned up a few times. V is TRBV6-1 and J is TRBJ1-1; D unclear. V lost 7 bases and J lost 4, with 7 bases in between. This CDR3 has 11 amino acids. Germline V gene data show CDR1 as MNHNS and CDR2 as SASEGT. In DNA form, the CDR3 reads TGTGCCAGCACGCAGTTCACTGAAGCTTTCTTT. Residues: CASTQFTEAFF.

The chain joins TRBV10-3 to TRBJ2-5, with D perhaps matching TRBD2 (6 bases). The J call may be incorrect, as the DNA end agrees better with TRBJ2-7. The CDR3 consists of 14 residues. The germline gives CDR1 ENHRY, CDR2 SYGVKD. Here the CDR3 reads CAIRPEGTSYEQYF. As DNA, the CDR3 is TGTGCCATCAGGCCGGAGGGAACTTCCTACGAGCAGTACTTC.

The CDR3 sequence is CAISAERQIGYTF. The CDR3 DNA sequence: TGTGCCATCAGTGCAGAGAGGCAGATTGGCTACACCTTC. This chain uses TRBV10-3 with TRBJ1-2, with D uncertain. Germline assignment: CDR1 ENHRY and CDR2 SYGVKD. The CDR3 totals 13 residues. Trimming stripped 4 bases from V and 7 bases from J, with 13 bases between.

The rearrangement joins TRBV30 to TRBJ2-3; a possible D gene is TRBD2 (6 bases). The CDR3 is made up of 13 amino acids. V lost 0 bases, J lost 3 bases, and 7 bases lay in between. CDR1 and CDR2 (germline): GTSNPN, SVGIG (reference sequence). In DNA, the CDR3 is TGTGCCTGGAGTGTACTAGCAACAGATACGCAGTATTTT. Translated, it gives CAWSVLATDTQYF.

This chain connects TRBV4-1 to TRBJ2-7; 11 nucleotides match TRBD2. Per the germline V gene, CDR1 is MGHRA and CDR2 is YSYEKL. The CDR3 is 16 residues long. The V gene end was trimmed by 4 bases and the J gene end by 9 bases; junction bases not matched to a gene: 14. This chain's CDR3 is CASSRQPTSGTWVQYF. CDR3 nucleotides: TGCGCCAGCAGCCGCCAACCGACTAGCGGGACTTGGGTGCAGTACTTC.

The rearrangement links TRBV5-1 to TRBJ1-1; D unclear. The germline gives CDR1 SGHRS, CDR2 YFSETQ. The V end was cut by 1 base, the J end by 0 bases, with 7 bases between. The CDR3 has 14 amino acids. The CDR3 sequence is CASSLTAMNTEAFF. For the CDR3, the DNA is TGCGCCAGCAGCTTGACAGCCATGAACACTGAAGCTTTCTTT.

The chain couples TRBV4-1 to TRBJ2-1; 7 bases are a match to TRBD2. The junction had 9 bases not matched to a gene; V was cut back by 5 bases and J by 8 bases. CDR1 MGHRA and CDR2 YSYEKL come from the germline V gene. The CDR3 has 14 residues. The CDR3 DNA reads TGCGCCAGCAGCTTGAGGCCGGGAGGCGATGAGCAGTTCTTC. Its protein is CASSLRPGGDEQFF.

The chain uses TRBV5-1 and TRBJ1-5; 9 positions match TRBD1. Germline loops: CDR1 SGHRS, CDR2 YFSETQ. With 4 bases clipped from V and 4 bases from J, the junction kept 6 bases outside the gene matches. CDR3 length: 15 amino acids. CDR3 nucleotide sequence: TGCGCCAGCAGCCCCGGGACAGGGAGGAATCAGCCCCAGCATTTT. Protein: CASSPGTGRNQPQHF.

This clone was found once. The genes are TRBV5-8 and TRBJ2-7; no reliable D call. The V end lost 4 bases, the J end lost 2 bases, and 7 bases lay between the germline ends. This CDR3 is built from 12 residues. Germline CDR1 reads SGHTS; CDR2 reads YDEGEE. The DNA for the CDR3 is TGTGCCAGCAGCACACGCCCCTACGAGCAGTACTTC. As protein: CASSTRPYEQYF.

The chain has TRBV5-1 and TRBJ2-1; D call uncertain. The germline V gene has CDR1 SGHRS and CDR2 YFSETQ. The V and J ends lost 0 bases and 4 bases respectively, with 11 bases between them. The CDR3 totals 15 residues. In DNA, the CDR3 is TGCGCCAGCAGCTTGGACCAAGCTCGGTACAATGAGCAGTTCTTC. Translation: CASSLDQARYNEQFF. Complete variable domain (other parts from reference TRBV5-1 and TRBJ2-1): KAGVTQTPRYLIKTRGQQVTLSCSPISGHRSVSWYQQTPGQGLQFLFEYFSETQRNKGNFPGRFSGRQFSNSRSEMNVSTLELGDSALYLCASSLDQARYNEQFFGPGTRLTVL.

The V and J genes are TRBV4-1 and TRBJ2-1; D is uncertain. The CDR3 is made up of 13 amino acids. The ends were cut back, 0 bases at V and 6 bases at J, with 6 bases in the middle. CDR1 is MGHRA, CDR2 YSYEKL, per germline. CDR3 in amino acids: CASSQDTRNEQFF. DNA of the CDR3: TGCGCCAGCAGCCAAGATACTCGCAATGAGCAGTTCTTC.

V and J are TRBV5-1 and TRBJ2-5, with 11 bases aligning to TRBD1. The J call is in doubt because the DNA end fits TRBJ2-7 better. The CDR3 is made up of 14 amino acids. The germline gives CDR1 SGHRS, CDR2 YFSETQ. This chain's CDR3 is CASRWGQGAYEQYF. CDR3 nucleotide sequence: TGCGCCAGCAGGTGGGGACAGGGGGCCTACGAGCAGTACTTC.

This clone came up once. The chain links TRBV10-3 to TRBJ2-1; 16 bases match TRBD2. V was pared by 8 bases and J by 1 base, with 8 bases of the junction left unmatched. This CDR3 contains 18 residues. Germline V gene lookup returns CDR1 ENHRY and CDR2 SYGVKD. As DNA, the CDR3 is TGTGCCATCCGTCCCGGGACTAGCGGGAGGGGGTCCTACAATGAGCAGTTCTTC. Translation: CAIRPGTSGRGSYNEQFF.

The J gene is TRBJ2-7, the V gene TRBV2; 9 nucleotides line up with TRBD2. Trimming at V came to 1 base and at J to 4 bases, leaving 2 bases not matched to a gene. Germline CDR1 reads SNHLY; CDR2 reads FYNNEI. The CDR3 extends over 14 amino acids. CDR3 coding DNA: TGTGCCAGCAGTGAAGTGACTAGCGGTTACGAGCAGTACTTC. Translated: CASSEVTSGYEQYF. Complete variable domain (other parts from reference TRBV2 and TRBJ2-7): EPEVTQTPSHQVTQMGQEVILRCVPISNHLYFYWYRQILGQKVEFLVSFYNNEISEKSEIFDDQFSVERPDGSNFTLKIRSTKLEDSAMYFCASSEVTSGYEQYFGPGTRLTVT.